This is a list of T cell receptor beta chains from one sample in a study of metastatic and nonmetastatic thyroid tumors. Via MiXCR, TCRdb re-called the PCR reads. The table lists about 40,000 clones, more than 9.5% of them singletons. The source material was blood. The receptor set was obtained from a female donor with papillary thyroid cancer or a benign thyroid nodule (not recorded which). Some clones in this sample may be carry-over from other donors' samples. CDR3s include the opening cysteine and the closing phenylalanine or tryptophan. A D gene is named only where the DNA matches it firmly. Clone size, where shown, is once, few, many, or a class for clones that have expanded.

TRBV9	-	-	TRBJ2-2	CASSPMGGWTGELFF	TGTGCCAGCAGCCCCATGGGGGGATGGACCGGGGAGCTGTTTTTT
TRBV7-3	-	many	TRBJ2-3	CASSSPPGAAPSTDTQYF	TGTGCCAGCAGCTCACCCCCAGGGGCGGCCCCTAGCACAGATACGCAGTATTTT
TRBV20-1	TRBD2	many	TRBJ2-3	CSALRGESDTQYF	TGCAGTGCTCTTCGGGGGGAATCAGATACGCAGTATTTT
TRBV9	-	many	TRBJ1-1	CASTGANTEAFF	TGTGCCAGCACAGGCGCGAACACTGAAGCTTTCTTT
TRBV20-1	TRBD2	many	TRBJ2-3	CSARSRTSGSTDTQYF	TGCAGTGCTAGATCAAGGACTAGCGGTAGCACAGATACGCAGTATTTT
TRBV27	-	many	TRBJ1-1	CASSFEGSTEAFF	TGTGCCAGCAGTTTTGAGGGAAGCACTGAAGCTTTCTTT
TRBV2	-	many	TRBJ2-7	CASSPRSYEQYF	TGTGCCAGCAGTCCTCGCTCCTACGAGCAGTACTTC
TRBV18	-	many	TRBJ1-2	CASSPDQRANYGYTF	TGTGCCAGCTCACCAGATCAGCGTGCTAACTATGGCTACACCTTC
TRBV4-2	TRBD1	many	TRBJ1-2	CASSHPGQGRGNYGYTF	TGTGCCAGCAGCCATCCGGGACAGGGGAGGGGTAACTATGGCTACACCTTC
TRBV2	-	many	TRBJ2-2	CASSEGGWAPRTGELFF	TGTGCCAGCAGTGAAGGGGGATGGGCCCCCCGCACCGGGGAGCTGTTTTTT
TRBV28	-	-	TRBJ2-1	CASRRYDSSSYNEQFF	TGCGCCAGCAGGCGTTACGACAGTAGCTCCTACAATGAGCAGTTCTTC
TRBV7-9	-	many	TRBJ2-7	CASSLLNYEQYF	TGTGCCAGCAGCCTACTGAACTACGAGCAGTACTTC
TRBV30	-	-	TRBJ1-2	CAWRRRGVYTF	TGTGCCTGGAGACGTCGGGGTGTCTACACCTTC
TRBV2	TRBD2	many	TRBJ2-3	CASGGEFTDTQYF	TGTGCCAGCGGGGGGGAATTCACAGATACGCAGTATTTT
TRBV5-4	TRBD1	many	TRBJ2-7	CASSLGTGNYEQYF	TGTGCCAGCAGCTTGGGGACAGGTAACTACGAGCAGTACTTC
TRBV12-5	TRBD1	many	TRBJ1-1	CASGTDRRGNTEAFF	TGTGCTAGTGGTACGGACAGGAGGGGAAACACTGAAGCTTTCTTT
TRBV20-1	TRBD2	many	TRBJ2-3	CSAGSGRGGTDTQYF	TGCAGTGCTGGTAGCGGGAGGGGGGGCACAGATACGCAGTATTTT
TRBV30	-	many	TRBJ2-3	CAWSVDGGTDTQYF	TGTGCCTGGAGTGTAGACGGGGGCACAGATACGCAGTATTTT
TRBV20-1	TRBD1	many	TRBJ2-3	CSAPTQGANSDTQYF	TGCAGTGCACCAACACAGGGGGCCAACTCAGATACGCAGTATTTT
TRBV11-3	TRBD2	many	TRBJ2-1	CASSRAGTSGFYNEQFF	TGTGCCAGCAGCCGGGCCGGGACTAGCGGATTCTACAATGAGCAGTTCTTC
TRBV18	-	many	TRBJ2-5	CASSPPPGQETQYF	TGTGCCAGCTCACCACCGCCAGGCCAAGAGACCCAGTACTTC
TRBV4-2	-	many	TRBJ1-1	CASSQSNGNTEAFF	TGTGCCAGCAGCCAATCGAATGGTAACACTGAAGCTTTCTTT
TRBV12-3/TRBV12-4	-	-	TRBJ2-7	CVSSLISWEIKTYEQYF	TGTGTCAGCAGTTTGATTTCGTGGGAGATAAAAACCTACGAGCAGTACTTC
TRBV13	-	-	TRBJ2-7	CASSRGYEQYF	TGTGCCAGCTCCAGAGGCTACGAGCAGTACTTC
TRBV28	TRBD1	-	TRBJ1-6	CASSFYQGGQIHSPLHF	TGTGCCAGCAGTTTCTATCAGGGGGGGCAGATCCATTCACCCCTCCACTTT
TRBV7-6	TRBD1	-	TRBJ2-3	CASSPGTGGTDTQYF	TGTGCCAGCAGTCCCGGGACAGGGGGCACAGATACGCAGTATTTT
TRBV5-8	-	many	TRBJ2-6	CASTRDRRNVLTF	TGTGCCAGCACCCGGGACCGCCGCAACGTCCTGACTTTC
TRBV5-1	TRBD2	few	TRBJ2-7	CASSLGWGGGYEQYF	TGCGCCAGCAGCTTGGGGTGGGGCGGGGGCTACGAGCAGTACTTC
TRBV11-3	-	-	TRBJ1-2	CASSADATQWGYTF	TGTGCCAGCAGCGCGGACGCTACCCAGTGGGGCTACACCTTC
TRBV6-2/TRBV6-3	-	few	TRBJ1-1	CASSYRPGDTEAFF	TGTGCCAGCAGTTACCGGCCCGGGGACACTGAAGCTTTCTTT
TRBV29-1	-	many	TRBJ1-1	CSVRRKADTEAFF	TGCAGCGTTCGGCGGAAGGCCGACACTGAAGCTTTCTTT
TRBV12-3/TRBV12-4	-	few	TRBJ2-2	CASSFSFAGPDTVELFF	TGTGCCAGCAGTTTTTCTTTCGCGGGACCGGACACCGTGGAGCTGTTTTTT
TRBV5-1	-	many	TRBJ1-1	CASRGANTEAFF	TGCGCCAGCAGGGGCGCTAACACTGAAGCTTTCTTT
TRBV7-9	-	many	TRBJ1-4	CASRRPVDEKLFF	TGTGCCAGCAGACGGCCGGTGGATGAAAAACTGTTTTTT
TRBV7-9	-	-	TRBJ2-7	CASSIVHGKGEQYF	TGTGCCAGCAGCATCGTACATGGGAAAGGCGAGCAGTACTTC
TRBV20-1	-	-	TRBJ2-7	CSARVPGLAYEQYF	TGCAGTGCTAGAGTCCCGGGACTGGCCTACGAGCAGTACTTC
TRBV6-2/TRBV6-3	-	many	TRBJ2-7	CASSYVGPYEQYF	TGTGCCAGCAGTTACGTCGGTCCCTACGAGCAGTACTTC
TRBV11-2	TRBD2	once	TRBJ2-1	CASSLYREGLYEQFF	TGTGCCAGCAGCTTATACCGGGAGGGCCTCTATGAGCAGTTCTTC
TRBV30	-	many	TRBJ1-2	CAWSGGILDYGYTF	TGTGCCTGGTCAGGTGGGATTTTGGACTATGGCTACACCTTC
TRBV29-1	-	many	TRBJ2-2	CSVIGSDTGELFF	TGCAGCGTTATAGGGAGCGACACCGGGGAGCTGTTTTTT
TRBV6-4	TRBD2	many	TRBJ2-3	CASRGGSTDTQYF	TGTGCCAGCAGGGGGGGGAGCACAGATACGCAGTATTTT
TRBV19	TRBD1	many	TRBJ2-3	CASSVGGQGQDTQYF	TGTGCCAGTAGTGTAGGGGGACAGGGGCAAGATACGCAGTATTTT
TRBV12-3/TRBV12-4	TRBD2	many	TRBJ2-7	CASSPTRLAGTYEQYF	TGTGCCAGCAGTCCAACGAGACTAGCGGGTACCTACGAGCAGTACTTC
TRBV20-1	-	once	TRBJ2-7	CSASDLTYEQYF	TGCAGTGCTAGCGATCTGACCTACGAGCAGTACTTC
TRBV14	TRBD1	many	TRBJ2-1	CASSRGTGAFNEQFF	TGTGCCAGCAGCCGCGGGACAGGGGCCTTCAATGAGCAGTTCTTC
TRBV6-1	-	many	TRBJ2-2	CASSERSGANTGELFF	TGTGCCAGCAGTGAGCGGTCAGGGGCGAACACCGGGGAGCTGTTTTTT
TRBV20-1	-	-	TRBJ2-1	CSARDARLAPDYNEQFF	TGCAGTGCTAGAGATGCTCGTTTAGCTCCCGACTACAATGAGCAGTTCTTC
TRBV11-2	TRBD2	-	TRBJ2-7	CASSPSAGGPVEQYF	TGTGCCAGCAGCCCCTCAGCGGGAGGTCCGGTCGAGCAGTACTTC
TRBV7-2	-	many	TRBJ2-7	CASSLEVYEQYF	TGTGCCAGCAGCTTAGAGGTCTACGAGCAGTACTTC
TRBV27	TRBD1	many	TRBJ1-5	CASSTGQRYQPQHF	TGTGCCAGCAGTACGGGACAGCGCTATCAGCCCCAGCATTTT
TRBV7-9	-	many	TRBJ2-3	CASSPRQRSTDTQYF	TGTGCCAGCAGCCCAAGACAACGAAGCACAGATACGCAGTATTTT
TRBV12-3/TRBV12-4	-	many	TRBJ2-3	CASSLAGADTQYF	TGTGCCAGCAGTTTAGCGGGAGCAGATACGCAGTATTTT
TRBV10-3	-	few	TRBJ1-6	CAISPTRTANSPLHF	TGTGCCATCTCTCCCACCCGGACCGCGAATTCACCCCTCCACTTT